The sequence of this T cell receptor beta chain was determined in a study of blood T cell repertoires in COVID-19. V lost 5 bases, J lost 0 bases, and 17 bases lay in between. CDR1 is LNHDA, CDR2 SQIVND, per germline (reference sequence). The CDR3 has 17 residues. Enrolled through a virtual design, the participants were between roughly 18 and 100 years of age and came from roughly 22 US areas. Repertoires were generated with immunoSEQ multiplex PCR, while TCRdb's copy carries only in-frame clones and drops some. Of fewer than 350,000 clones listed, around 90% are singletons. This receptor was taken from a man aged 60-69 years who had recovered from COVID-19. The chain employs TRBV19 and TRBJ2-1; possible D gene TRBD2, 6 bases. Sequencing was carried out using PBMCs or T cells enriched from blood (not recorded which). CDR3 bases: TGTGCCAGTAGTGGGGGGTCGCGGGCCTACTCCTACAATGAGCAGTTCTTC. Residues: CASSGGSRAYSYNEQFF.